This entry is about one T cell receptor beta chain. TCRdb's table, derived via immunoSEQ multiplex PCR, lists solely in-frame clones and lacks some. Seen here are roughly 230,000 clones, about 80% observed once, and the top ten hold approximately 4.7%. Germline CDR1 SQVTM, CDR2 ANQGSEA. The CDR3 extends over 14 amino acids. Deletions cut 1 base from V and 2 bases from J, with 11 bases between. The sample is drawn from a study of blood T cell repertoires in COVID-19. The sample taken for sequencing was peripheral blood. The V and J genes are TRBV29-1 and TRBJ1-1, with D perhaps TRBD1 (6 bases). The sequence was collected from a man between 50 and 59 years old with active or convalescent COVID-19. In DNA form, the CDR3 reads TGCAGCGTTGAAGTTGGGGGCATTAACACTGAAGCTTTCTTT. Protein: CSVEVGGINTEAFF. Supplemented by reference TRBV29-1 and TRBJ1-1, the full variable domain reads SAVISQKPSRDICQRGTSLTIQCQVDSQVTMMFWYRQQPGQSLTLIATANQGSEATYESGFVIDKFPISRPNLTFSTLTVSNMSPEDSSIYLCSVEVGGINTEAFFGQGTRLTVV.